This TCR beta chain was sequenced in a study of cytomegalovirus exposure and HLA in healthy donors. The CDR3 totals 18 residues. CDR1 is LNHNV, CDR2 YYDKDF, per germline (reference sequence). Trimming cost V 5 bases and J 0 bases; bases outside gene matches: 13. Concerning this clone: Its antigen is unidentified.

PCR was performed using 60 Vbeta and 13 Jbeta primers. Clones were read by immunoSEQ multiplex PCR, and TCRdb kept only the in-frame ones, dropping some. Of around 68,000 clones in the sample, around 68% were seen once. Study-level findings and limits: Within the data, a cluster of highly shared sequence variants was likely a sequencing artifact. CMV antigen specificity was confirmed in vitro for a few CMV-associated chains.

Material for sequencing was PBMCs. This TCR was sampled from a woman under 40 in good health and CMV-seronegative. The chain is built from TRBV15 and TRBJ1-2; 9 positions match TRBD1. This CDR3 is CATSSTGGAEWANYGYTF. The DNA of the CDR3 is TGTGCCACCAGCTCCACAGGGGGCGCCGAATGGGCTAACTATGGCTACACCTTC.